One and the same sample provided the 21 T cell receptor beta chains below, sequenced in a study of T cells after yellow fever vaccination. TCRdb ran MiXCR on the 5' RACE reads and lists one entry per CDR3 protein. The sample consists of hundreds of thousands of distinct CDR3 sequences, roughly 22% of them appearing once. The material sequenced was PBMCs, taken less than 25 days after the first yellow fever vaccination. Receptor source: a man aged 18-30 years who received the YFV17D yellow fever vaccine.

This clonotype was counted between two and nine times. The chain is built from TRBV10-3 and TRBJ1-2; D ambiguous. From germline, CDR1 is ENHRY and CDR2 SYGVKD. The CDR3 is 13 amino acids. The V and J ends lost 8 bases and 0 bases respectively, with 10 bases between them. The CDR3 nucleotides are TGTGCCATCTCCGAGGAGTCTAACTATGGCTACACCTTC. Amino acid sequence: CAISEESNYGYTF.

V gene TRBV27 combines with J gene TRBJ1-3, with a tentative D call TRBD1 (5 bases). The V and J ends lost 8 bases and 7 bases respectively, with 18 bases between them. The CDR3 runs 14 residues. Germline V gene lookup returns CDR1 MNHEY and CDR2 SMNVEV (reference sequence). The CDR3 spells CASGSSQDVNTIYF. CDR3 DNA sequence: TGTGCCAGCGGGAGTTCACAGGACGTCAACACCATATATTTT.

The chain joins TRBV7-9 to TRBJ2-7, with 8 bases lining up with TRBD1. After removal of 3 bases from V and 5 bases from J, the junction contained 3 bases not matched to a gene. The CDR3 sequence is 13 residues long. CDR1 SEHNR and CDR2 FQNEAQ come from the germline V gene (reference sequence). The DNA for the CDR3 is TGTGCCAGCAGCTTCATGACAGGGGACGAGCAGTACGTC. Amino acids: CASSFMTGDEQYV.

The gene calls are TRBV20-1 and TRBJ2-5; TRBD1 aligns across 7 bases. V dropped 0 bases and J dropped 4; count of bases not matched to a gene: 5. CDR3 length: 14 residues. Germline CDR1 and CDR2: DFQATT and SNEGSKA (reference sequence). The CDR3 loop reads CSARDRRGRETQYF. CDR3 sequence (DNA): TGCAGTGCTAGAGATAGAAGGGGGCGAGAGACCCAGTACTTC.

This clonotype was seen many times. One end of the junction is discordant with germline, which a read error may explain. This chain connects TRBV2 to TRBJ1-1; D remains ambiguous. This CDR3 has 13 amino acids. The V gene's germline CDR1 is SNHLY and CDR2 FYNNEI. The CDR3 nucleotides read TGTGCCAGCAGCGAAGCTTTGAACACTGAAGCTTTCTTT. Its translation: CASSEALNTEAFF.

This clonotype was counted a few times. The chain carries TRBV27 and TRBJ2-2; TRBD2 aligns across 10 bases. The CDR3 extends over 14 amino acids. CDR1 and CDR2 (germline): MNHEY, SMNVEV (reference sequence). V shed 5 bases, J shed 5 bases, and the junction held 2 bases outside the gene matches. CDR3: CASSPGLATGELFF. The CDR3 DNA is TGTGCCAGCAGTCCGGGACTAGCGACCGGGGAGCTGTTTTTT.

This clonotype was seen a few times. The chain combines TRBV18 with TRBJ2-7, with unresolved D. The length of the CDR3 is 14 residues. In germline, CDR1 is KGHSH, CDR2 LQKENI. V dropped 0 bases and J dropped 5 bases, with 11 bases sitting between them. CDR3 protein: CASSPPVQRNEQYF. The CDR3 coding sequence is TGTGCCAGCTCACCACCGGTACAGCGTAACGAGCAGTACTTC.

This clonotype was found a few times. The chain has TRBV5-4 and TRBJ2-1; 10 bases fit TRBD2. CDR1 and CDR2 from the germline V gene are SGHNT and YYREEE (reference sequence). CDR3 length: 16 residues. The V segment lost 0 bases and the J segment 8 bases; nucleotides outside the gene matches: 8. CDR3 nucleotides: TGTGCCAGCAGCTTGGAACTAGCGGGGCCCCCGGATGAGCAGTTCTTC. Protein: CASSLELAGPPDEQFF.

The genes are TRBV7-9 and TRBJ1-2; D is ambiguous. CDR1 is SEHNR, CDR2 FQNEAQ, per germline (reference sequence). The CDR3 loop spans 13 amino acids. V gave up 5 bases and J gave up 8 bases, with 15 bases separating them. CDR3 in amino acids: CASSQWAVQGYTF. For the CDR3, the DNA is TGTGCCAGCAGCCAGTGGGCAGTCCAGGGCTACACCTTC.

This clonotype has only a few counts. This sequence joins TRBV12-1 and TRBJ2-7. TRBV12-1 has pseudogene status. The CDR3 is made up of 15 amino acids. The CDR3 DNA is TGTGCCAGCAGCTTTAAACAGAAAAAGTCCTACGAGCAGTACTTC. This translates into CASSFKQKKSYEQYF.

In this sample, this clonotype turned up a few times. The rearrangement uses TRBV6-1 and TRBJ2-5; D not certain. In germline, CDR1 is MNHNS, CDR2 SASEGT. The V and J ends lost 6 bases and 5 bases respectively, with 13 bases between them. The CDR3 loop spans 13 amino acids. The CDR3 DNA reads TGTGCCAGCAGCCTGGGTGTTCGGGAGACCCAGTACTTC. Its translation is CASSLGVRETQYF.

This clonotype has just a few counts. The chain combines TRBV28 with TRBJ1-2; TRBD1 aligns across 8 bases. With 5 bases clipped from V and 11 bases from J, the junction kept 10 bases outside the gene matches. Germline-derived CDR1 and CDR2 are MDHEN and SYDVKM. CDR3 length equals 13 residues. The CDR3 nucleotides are TGTGCCAGCAGTCCCCGGGCAGGGGGCGGATACACCTTC. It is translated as CASSPRAGGGYTF.

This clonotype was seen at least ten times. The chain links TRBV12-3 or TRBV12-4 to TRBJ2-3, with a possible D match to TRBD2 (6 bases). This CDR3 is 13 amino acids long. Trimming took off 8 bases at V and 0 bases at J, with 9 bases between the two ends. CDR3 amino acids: CASGRGSTDTQYF. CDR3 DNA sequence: TGTGCCAGCGGGCGGGGCAGCACAGATACGCAGTATTTT.

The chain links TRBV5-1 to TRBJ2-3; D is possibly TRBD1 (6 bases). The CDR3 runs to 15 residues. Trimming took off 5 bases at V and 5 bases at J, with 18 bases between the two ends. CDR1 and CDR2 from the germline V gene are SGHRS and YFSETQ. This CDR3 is CASSSQGEGKDTQYF. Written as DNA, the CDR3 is TGCGCCAGCAGTTCACAGGGAGAAGGGAAAGATACGCAGTATTTT.

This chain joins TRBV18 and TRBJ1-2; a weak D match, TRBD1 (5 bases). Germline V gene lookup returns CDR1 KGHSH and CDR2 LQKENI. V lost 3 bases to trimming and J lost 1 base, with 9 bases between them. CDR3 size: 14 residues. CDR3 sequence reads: CASSPARDNYGYTF. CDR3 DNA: TGTGCCAGCTCACCGGCCAGGGATAACTATGGCTACACCTTC.

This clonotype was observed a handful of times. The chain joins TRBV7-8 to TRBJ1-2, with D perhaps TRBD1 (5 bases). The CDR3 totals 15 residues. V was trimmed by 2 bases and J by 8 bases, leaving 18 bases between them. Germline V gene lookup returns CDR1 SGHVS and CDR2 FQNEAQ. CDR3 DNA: TGTGCCAGCAGCTTACGGTTCCAGGGATTCAGGGGCTACACCTTC. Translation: CASSLRFQGFRGYTF.

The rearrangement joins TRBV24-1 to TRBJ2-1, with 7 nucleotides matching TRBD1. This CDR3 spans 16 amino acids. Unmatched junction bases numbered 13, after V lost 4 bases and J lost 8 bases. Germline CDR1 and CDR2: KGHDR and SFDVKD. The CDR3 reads CATSESDRSGTDEQFF. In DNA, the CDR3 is TGTGCCACCAGTGAATCGGACAGGAGCGGCACGGATGAGCAGTTCTTC.

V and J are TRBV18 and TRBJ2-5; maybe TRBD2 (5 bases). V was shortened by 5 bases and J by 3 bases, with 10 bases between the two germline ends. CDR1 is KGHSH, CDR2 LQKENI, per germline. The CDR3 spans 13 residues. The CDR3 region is CASSSQEEETQYF. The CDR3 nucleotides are TGTGCCAGCTCATCGCAGGAGGAAGAGACCCAGTACTTC.

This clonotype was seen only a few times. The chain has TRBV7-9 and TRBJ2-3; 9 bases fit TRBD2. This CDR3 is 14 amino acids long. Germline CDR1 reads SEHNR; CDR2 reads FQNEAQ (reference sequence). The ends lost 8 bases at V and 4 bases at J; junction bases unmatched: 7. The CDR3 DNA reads TGTGCCAGCGGCCCGGGCGGGGGGGCAGATACGCAGTATTTT. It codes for CASGPGGGADTQYF.

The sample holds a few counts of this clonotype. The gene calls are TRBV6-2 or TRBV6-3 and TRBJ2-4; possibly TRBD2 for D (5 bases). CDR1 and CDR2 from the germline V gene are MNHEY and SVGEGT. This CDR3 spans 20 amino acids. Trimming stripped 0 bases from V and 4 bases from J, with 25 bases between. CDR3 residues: CASSYSVIATIQRPKNIQYF. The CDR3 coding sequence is TGTGCCAGCAGTTACTCCGTGATAGCGACGATCCAAAGACCAAAAAACATTCAGTACTTC.

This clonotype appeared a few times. The chain's CDR3 is CASSLPDRDNSPLHF. Written as DNA, the CDR3 is TGTGCCAGCAGCTTGCCGGACAGGGATAATTCACCCCTCCACTTT. The rearrangement links TRBV7-9 to TRBJ1-6; 8 bases line up with TRBD1. From germline, CDR1 is SEHNR and CDR2 FQNEAQ (reference sequence). Unmatched junction bases numbered 3, after V lost 3 bases and J lost 5 bases. The CDR3 totals 15 residues.